The source of this T cell receptor (beta chain) is a study of shared clonotypes between healthy human individuals. The overall study: Researchers drew samples from a couple of women and a few men aged 18 to 49. Findings and limits, study-wide: Apart from blood, nothing was sampled; tissue repertoires likely differ. Larger estimated richness was generally recorded for naive subsets relative to memory subsets.

The CDR3 loop spans 18 amino acids. The V end lost 0 bases, the J end lost 2 bases, and 15 bases lay between the germline ends. Germline lookup yields CDR1 SGHRS and CDR2 YFSETQ. Remarks on this clone: The target antigen is unknown.

Only CD45RO-negative cells positively selected for CCR7 counted as naive CD8 cells, so terminally differentiated effector memory CD45RA+ cells were excluded. At the deep level, the assay was run. Generated by immunoSEQ multiplex PCR, the TCRdb table keeps only in-frame clones and is missing some. The repertoire holds hundreds of thousands of clones, approximately 96% seen once, with 0.11% in the top ten. The genes are TRBV5-1 and TRBJ2-6, with unresolved D. The material sequenced was naive CD8+ T cells sorted from blood. The clonotype comes from a woman aged 30 to 39 in good health. CDR3 nucleotide sequence: TGCGCCAGCAGCTTGGGGCCAGGACCGACCACTGGGGCCAACGTCCTGACTTTC. Translating gives CASSLGPGPTTGANVLTF.